A selection of T cell receptor beta chains follows, all from one sample in a study of graft-versus-host responses after intestinal transplantation. Here immunoSEQ multiplex PCR was the method, and the copy in TCRdb shows in-frame clones only, minus some. This table holds approximately 4,000 clones, over 25% found once. Here the sequenced sample was alloreactive CD4+ T cells from a mixed lymphocyte reaction culture, taken before transplantation. These receptors came from a human patient who was an organ donor for intestinal transplantation. The CDR3 runs from the conserved cysteine through the conserved F or W. The order of the fields is D gene, J gene, clone size, V gene, CDR3 DNA, CDR3 protein. D genes are given only for firm matches. The size of a clone is reported for some rows only, either as once, few or many, or as a class for expanded clones.

NA,TRBJ2-6,NA,TRBV7-3,TGTGCCAGCAGCGCGGCAGTAGAACGCTTACAAAGTCGGGCCAACGTCCTGACTTTC,CASSAAVERLQSRANVLTF
NA,TRBJ1-2,NA,TRBV2,TGTGCCAGACAGGGATTTAACCCTTATGGCTACACCTTC,CARQGFNPYGYTF
TRBD1,TRBJ2-1,few,TRBV4-1,TGCGCCAGCAGCCGACAACAGGGGTTCTACAATGAGCAGTTCTTC,CASSRQQGFYNEQFF
NA,TRBJ2-1,NA,TRBV6-5,TGTGCCAGCAGTTACGGCAATGAGCAGTTCTTC,CASSYGNEQFF
TRBD1,TRBJ1-1,NA,TRBV15,TGTGCCACCAGCGGAAGGGACAGGGGTCCCACTGAAGCTTTCTTT,CATSGRDRGPTEAFF
NA,TRBJ1-3,NA,TRBV19,TGTGCCAGTAGTTTCCTCTCTGGAAACACCATATATTTT,CASSFLSGNTIYF
TRBD1,TRBJ2-7,NA,TRBV28,TGTGCCAGCAGCCGAGACAGGGTCTCTTACGAGCAGTACTTC,CASSRDRVSYEQYF
TRBD1,TRBJ2-3,NA,TRBV20-1,TGCAGTGGCAGGGGGGATACGCAGTATTTT,CSGRGDTQYF
NA,TRBJ2-7,NA,TRBV9,TGTGCCAGCAGCGAAGCCGGGACCTCCTACGAGCAGTACTTC,CASSEAGTSYEQYF
TRBD2,TRBJ2-1,few,TRBV5-1,TGCGCCAGCAGCTTACCCAGGTCCTCGACTAGCGGGGGGGCCAACTCCTACAATGAGCAGTTCTTC,CASSLPRSSTSGGANSYNEQFF
NA,TRBJ1-2,NA,TRBV2,TGTGCCAGCAGTATCCTTGACTATGGCTACACCTTC,CASSILDYGYTF
NA,TRBJ1-5,NA,TRBV11-2,TGTGCCAGCAGCTTTGGGCCGAGCAATCAGCCCCAGCATTTT,CASSFGPSNQPQHF
NA,TRBJ2-2,few,TRBV2,TGTGCCAGCAGTGAAGTTGGAATCAGCCCCGGGGAGCTGTTTTTT,CASSEVGISPGELFF
NA,TRBJ2-4,few,TRBV7-2,TGTGCCAGCAGCTTAGTTCCTACACCCAAAAACATTCAGTACTTC,CASSLVPTPKNIQYF
NA,TRBJ2-3,NA,TRBV7-8,TGTGCCAGCAGCTTTGGGGGGGGGCCAAGCACAGATACGCAGTATTTT,CASSFGGGPSTDTQYF
TRBD1,TRBJ1-2,NA,TRBV19,TGTGCCAGTAGTATTGCCGGGACAGCTAACTATGGCTACACCTTC,CASSIAGTANYGYTF
NA,TRBJ2-7,medium-sized,TRBV18,TGTGCCAGCTCACCAGGGCAGTCCTACGAGCAGTACTTC,CASSPGQSYEQYF
TRBD1,TRBJ1-1,NA,TRBV5-3,TGTGCCAGCAGCCAGGGGGCTGGGACTGAAGCTTTCTTT,CASSQGAGTEAFF
NA,TRBJ1-2,NA,TRBV6-1,TGTGCCAGCCTGAACAGGGAAACCGGCTATGGCTACACCTTC,CASLNRETGYGYTF
TRBD2,TRBJ2-5,NA,TRBV7-2,TGTGCCAGCAGCTTAGAAGCGGGGGGAAGGGAGACCCAGTACTTC,CASSLEAGGRETQYF
TRBD1,TRBJ1-2,NA,TRBV18,TGTGCCAGCTTACCGGACAGGGATTATGGCTACACCTTC,CASLPDRDYGYTF
NA,TRBJ2-1,NA,TRBV7-2,TGTGCCAGCAGCTTAAACTCCAATGAGCAGTTCTTC,CASSLNSNEQFF
NA,TRBJ1-2,large,TRBV27,TGTGCCAGCAGTTTATCCCCCCAGGGGCAGGGCTACACCTTC,CASSLSPQGQGYTF
TRBD2,TRBJ2-5,few,TRBV19,TGTGCCAGTAGTATCGGGGGGGGCCAAGAGACCCAGTACTTC,CASSIGGGQETQYF
TRBD1,TRBJ1-5,NA,TRBV27,TGTGCCAGCAGGCCGGGACAGCGGAATCAGCCCCAGCATTTT,CASRPGQRNQPQHF
NA,TRBJ2-1,large,TRBV10-3,TGTGCCATCACATCGGGTGGCGAGCAGTTCTTC,CAITSGGEQFF
NA,TRBJ1-2,NA,TRBV27,TGTGCCAGCAGTTCTGGACATTTATATGGCTACACCTTC,CASSSGHLYGYTF
NA,TRBJ1-6,NA,TRBV21-1,TGTGCCAGCAGCCTCATGGGGCAGGGGGTAGCTCCCCTCCACTTT,CASSLMGQGVAPLHF
TRBD1,TRBJ2-7,few,TRBV7-2,TGTGCCAGCAGCTTAGGACAGGGGGTTTTCTACGAGCAGTACTTC,CASSLGQGVFYEQYF
NA,TRBJ2-7,large,TRBV10-3,TGTGCCATCAGTGATGTACAGAAAGCAAAATACGAGCAGTACTTC,CAISDVQKAKYEQYF
NA,TRBJ1-1,medium-sized,TRBV7-2,TGTGCCAGCAGCTTAGTCGCGGAAAACACTGAAGCTTTCTTT,CASSLVAENTEAFF
NA,TRBJ2-5,NA,TRBV11-1,TGTGCCAGCAGCTTTTGGGGGGGCGAGGGGACCCAGTACTTC,CASSFWGGEGTQYF
TRBD1,TRBJ2-2,few,TRBV5-1,TGCGCCAGCAGCCCTGGACAGGTGAACACCGGGGAGCTGTTTTTT,CASSPGQVNTGELFF
NA,TRBJ1-6,NA,TRBV28,TGTGCCAGCAGTTTACCCGCAGGGTTCTACAATTCACCCCTCCACTTT,CASSLPAGFYNSPLHF
NA,TRBJ2-2,once,TRBV5-1,TGCGCCAGCAGCTTGGACGTACCCGGGGAGCTGTTTTTT,CASSLDVPGELFF
NA,TRBJ2-5,NA,TRBV29-1,TGCAGCGTTGACAGGGAGACCCAGTACTTC,CSVDRETQYF
NA,TRBJ2-4,NA,TRBV5-6,TGTGCCAGCAGCTTCCGACTAGCCAAAAACATTCAGTACTTC,CASSFRLAKNIQYF
NA,TRBJ1-2,few,TRBV27,TGTGCCAGCAGACCGCCAGGGTCATATGGCTACACCTTC,CASRPPGSYGYTF
TRBD2,TRBJ2-3,NA,TRBV4-1,TGCGCCAGCAGCAAAAGACTAGCGGGGGGGAGAGATACGCAGTATTTT,CASSKRLAGGRDTQYF
TRBD1,TRBJ1-2,NA,TRBV11-2,TGTGCCAGCAGCCGGGACAGGGTCTATGGCTACACCTTC,CASSRDRVYGYTF